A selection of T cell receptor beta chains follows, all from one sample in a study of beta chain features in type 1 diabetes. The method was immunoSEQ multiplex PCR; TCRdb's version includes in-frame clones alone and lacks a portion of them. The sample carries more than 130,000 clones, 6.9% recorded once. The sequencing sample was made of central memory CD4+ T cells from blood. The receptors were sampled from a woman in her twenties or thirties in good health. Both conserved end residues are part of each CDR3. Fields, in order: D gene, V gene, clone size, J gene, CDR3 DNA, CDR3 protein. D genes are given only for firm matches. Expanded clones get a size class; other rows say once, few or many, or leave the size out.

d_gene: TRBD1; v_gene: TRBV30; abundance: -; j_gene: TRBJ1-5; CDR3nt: TGTGCCTGGCAAAAGAGGGACAGAGGACAGCCCCAGCATTTT; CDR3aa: CAWQKRDRGQPQHF
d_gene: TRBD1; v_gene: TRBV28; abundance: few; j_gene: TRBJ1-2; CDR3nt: TGTGCCAGCACCGTGACAGGGGTTGGCTACACCTTC; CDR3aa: CASTVTGVGYTF
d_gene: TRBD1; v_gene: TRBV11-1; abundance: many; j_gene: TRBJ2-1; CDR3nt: TGTGCCAGCAGTATGACAGGGAATGAGCAGTTCTTC; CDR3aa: CASSMTGNEQFF
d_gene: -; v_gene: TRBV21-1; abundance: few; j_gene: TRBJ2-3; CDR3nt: TGTGCCAGCAGGAACCCAGGTACGCAGTATTTT; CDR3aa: CASRNPGTQYF
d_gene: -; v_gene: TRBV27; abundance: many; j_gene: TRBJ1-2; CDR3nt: TGTGCCAGCCTCTATGGCTACACCTTC; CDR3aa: CASLYGYTF
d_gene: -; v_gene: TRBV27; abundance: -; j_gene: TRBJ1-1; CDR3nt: TGTGCCAGCAGTTCATACCTCCTGTTGAGGCAGGGCTGGTCGAACACTGAAGCTTTCTTT; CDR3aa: CASSSYLLLRQGWSNTEAFF
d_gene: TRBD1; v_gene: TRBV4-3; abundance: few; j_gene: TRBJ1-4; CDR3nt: TGCGCCAGCAGCCGGGGACAGGGACGGCAAGAAAAACTGTTTTTT; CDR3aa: CASSRGQGRQEKLFF
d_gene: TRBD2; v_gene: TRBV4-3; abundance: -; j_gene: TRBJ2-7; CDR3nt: TGCGCCAGCAGCCAACCGAGCGGGAGGGCCTACTACGAGCAGTACTTC; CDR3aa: CASSQPSGRAYYEQYF
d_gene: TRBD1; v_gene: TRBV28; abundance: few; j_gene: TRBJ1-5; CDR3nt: TGTGCCAGCAGCACCGGGACAGGGGGCTCCGGCAATCAGCCCCAGCATTTT; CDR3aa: CASSTGTGGSGNQPQHF
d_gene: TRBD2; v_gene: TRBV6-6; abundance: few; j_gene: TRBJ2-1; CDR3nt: TGTGCCAGCAGCAAAAGCGGGGAAAACAATGAGCAGTTCTTC; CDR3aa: CASSKSGENNEQFF
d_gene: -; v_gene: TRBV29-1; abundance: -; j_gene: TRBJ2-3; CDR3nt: TGCAGCGTTGAAGTTGGCGGGGTGGCGCAGTATTTT; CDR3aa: CSVEVGGVAQYF
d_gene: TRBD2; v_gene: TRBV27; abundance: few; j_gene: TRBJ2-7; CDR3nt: TGTGCCAGCAGTTTTGGTACTAGCGGATACTACGAGCAGTACTTC; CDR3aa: CASSFGTSGYYEQYF
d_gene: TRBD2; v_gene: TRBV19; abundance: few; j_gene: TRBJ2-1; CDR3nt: TGTGCCAGTGCTTATCGGGAGGGGAGCTCCTACAATGAGCAGTTCTTC; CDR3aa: CASAYREGSSYNEQFF
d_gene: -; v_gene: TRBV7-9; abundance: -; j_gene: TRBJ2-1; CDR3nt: TGTGCCAGCAAACTTCAGGAGGGCTCCTACAATGAGCAGTTCTTC; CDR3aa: CASKLQEGSYNEQFF